This T cell receptor (beta chain) was observed in a study of cytomegalovirus exposure and HLA in healthy donors. Study-level information: It was reported in a later analysis that the same platform had been used for the 100 to 150 validation repertoires as for the approximately 700 first-cohort repertoires.

Using immunoSEQ multiplex PCR, the repertoire was profiled, and TCRdb retains in-frame clones only, with some absent. The data show around 140,000 clones, approximately 86% seen once. This clone was recorded only once. The antigen remains undetermined. General study points: The study found most TCR sequences rare, yet found some public TCRs in many donors. Some TCR beta chains (around 180 of them) were listed as cytomegalovirus-associated. It was reported that the classifier diagnosed cytomegalovirus status with high specificity and sensitivity in both the original and validation cohorts.

Per the germline V gene, CDR1 is SNHLY and CDR2 is FYNNEI. Losses at the gene ends were 11 bases for V and 3 bases for J; bases not matched to a gene: 9. This CDR3 has 14 residues. This chain connects TRBV2 to TRBJ2-2; 7 bases align to TRBD1. The clonotype comes from a man aged 18 to 30 in good health and CMV-seropositive. Material: PBMCs. CDR3 loop: CAGLGTAYTGELFF. In DNA form, the CDR3 reads TGTGCCGGCCTGGGGACAGCCTACACCGGGGAGCTGTTTTTT.